This entry describes one T cell receptor (beta chain). Its cognate antigen is unknown. The CDR3 end shows no conserved phenylalanine or tryptophan, and so a read error is likely. TCRdb reprocessed the 5' RACE reads with MiXCR, giving one entry per CDR3 protein. Of around 340,000 distinct CDR3 sequences detected, around 13% appear once; the ten largest clones hold 2.5% to 4%. Germline CDR1 reads LGHDT; CDR2 reads YNNKEL (reference sequence). Trimming stripped 3 bases from V and 4 bases from J, with 7 bases between. The CDR3 runs to 13 residues. These data come from a study of T cells after yellow fever vaccination. Study context: It was SMART-Seq v4 Ultra Low Input that prepared the fractions with low cell numbers.

Broader study findings: The secondary response was weaker but peaked faster, day 5 versus 15. The CD4 compartment and the CD8 compartment contained a small share of clonotypes in common. The study re-detected most primary-vaccination clones after the booster (approximately 96% CD4, roughly 91% CD8).

The chain uses TRBV3-1 and TRBJ2-1; no clear D gene. The source is a man between 18 and 35 years old who received the YFV17D yellow fever vaccine. The sequencing used CD4+ T cells sorted from PBMCs, collected 15 days after the yellow fever booster vaccination. CDR3 region: CASSHRLYNEQFL. CDR3 DNA: TGTGCCAGCAGCCATAGGCTGTACAATGAGCAGTTCTTA.